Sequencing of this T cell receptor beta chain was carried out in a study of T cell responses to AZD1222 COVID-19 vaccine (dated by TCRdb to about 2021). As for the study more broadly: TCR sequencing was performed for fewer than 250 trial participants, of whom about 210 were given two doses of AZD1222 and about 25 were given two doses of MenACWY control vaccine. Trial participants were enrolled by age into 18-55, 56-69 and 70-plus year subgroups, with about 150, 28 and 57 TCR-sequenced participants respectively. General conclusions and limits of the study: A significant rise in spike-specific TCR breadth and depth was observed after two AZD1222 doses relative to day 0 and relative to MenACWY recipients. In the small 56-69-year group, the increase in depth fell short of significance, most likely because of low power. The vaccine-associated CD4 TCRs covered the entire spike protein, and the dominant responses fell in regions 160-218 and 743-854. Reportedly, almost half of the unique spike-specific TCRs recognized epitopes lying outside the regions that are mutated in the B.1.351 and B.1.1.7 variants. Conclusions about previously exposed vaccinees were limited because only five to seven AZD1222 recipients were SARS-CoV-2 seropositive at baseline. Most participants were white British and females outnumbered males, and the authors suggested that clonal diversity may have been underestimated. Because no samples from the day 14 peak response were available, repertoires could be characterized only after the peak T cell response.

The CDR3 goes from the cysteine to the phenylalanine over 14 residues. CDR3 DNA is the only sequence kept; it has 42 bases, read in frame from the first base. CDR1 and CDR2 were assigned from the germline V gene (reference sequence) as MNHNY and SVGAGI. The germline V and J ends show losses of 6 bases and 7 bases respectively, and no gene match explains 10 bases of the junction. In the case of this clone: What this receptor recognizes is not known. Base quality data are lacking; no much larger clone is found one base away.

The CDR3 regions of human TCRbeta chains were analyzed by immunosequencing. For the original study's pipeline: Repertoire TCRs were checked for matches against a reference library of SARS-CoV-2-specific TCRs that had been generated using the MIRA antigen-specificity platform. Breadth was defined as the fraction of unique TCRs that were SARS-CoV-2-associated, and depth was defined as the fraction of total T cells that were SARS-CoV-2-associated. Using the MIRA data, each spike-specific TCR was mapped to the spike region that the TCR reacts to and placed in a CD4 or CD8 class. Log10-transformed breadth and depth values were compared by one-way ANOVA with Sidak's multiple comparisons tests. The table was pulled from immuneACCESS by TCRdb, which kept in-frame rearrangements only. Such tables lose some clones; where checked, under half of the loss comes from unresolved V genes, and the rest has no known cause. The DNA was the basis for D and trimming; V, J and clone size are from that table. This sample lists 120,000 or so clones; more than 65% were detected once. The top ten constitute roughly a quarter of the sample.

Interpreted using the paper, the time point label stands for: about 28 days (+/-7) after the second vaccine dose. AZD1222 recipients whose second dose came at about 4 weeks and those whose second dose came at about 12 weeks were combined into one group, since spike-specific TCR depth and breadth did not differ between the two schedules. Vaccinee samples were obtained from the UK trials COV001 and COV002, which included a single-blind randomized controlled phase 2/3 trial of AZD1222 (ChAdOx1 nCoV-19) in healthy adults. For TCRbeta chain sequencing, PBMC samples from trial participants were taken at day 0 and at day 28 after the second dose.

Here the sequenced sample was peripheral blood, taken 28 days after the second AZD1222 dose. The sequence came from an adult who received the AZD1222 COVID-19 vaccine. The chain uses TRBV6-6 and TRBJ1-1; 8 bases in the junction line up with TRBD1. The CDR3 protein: CASRAQGARYEAFF. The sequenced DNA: TGTGCCAGCAGGGCCCAGGGGGCTCGATATGAAGCTTTCTTT.